Reported below is one T cell receptor beta chain. This CDR3 contains 15 residues. The trim removed 4 bases at V and 4 bases at J, leaving 10 bases unmatched. Germline loops: CDR1 SGHRS, CDR2 YFSETQ. Per the original data handling: Using reference gene primer amplification, nucleated cell counts were estimated. This table comes from immunoSEQ multiplex PCR, and its TCRdb copy is limited to in-frame clones, with some not included. V, J and clone size derive from that table, while D and trimming were established from the DNA sequence. The data hold around 63,000 clones, with more than 80% observed a single time. This sample stems from a study of blood T cell repertoires in COVID-19.

Source material: peripheral blood. The clonotype comes from an elderly woman with acute or convalescent COVID-19. The chain links TRBV5-1 to TRBJ1-2, with 7 bases that match TRBD1. The CDR3: CASSAGQNSVYGYTF. The CDR3 nucleotides are TGCGCCAGCAGCGCGGGACAGAATTCCGTCTATGGCTACACCTTC.